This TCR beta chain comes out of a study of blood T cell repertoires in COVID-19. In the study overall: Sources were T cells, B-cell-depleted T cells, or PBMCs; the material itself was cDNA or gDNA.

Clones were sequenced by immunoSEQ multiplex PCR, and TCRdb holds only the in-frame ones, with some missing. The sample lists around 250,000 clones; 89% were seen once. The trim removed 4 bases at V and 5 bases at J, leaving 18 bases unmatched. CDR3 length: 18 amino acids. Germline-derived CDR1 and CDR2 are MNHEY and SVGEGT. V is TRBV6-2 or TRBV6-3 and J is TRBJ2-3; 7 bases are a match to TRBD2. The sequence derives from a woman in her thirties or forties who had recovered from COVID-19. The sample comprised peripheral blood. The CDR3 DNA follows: TGTGCCAGCAGTTCCCCAGTAGCGGGCATAGTGGGAAAAGATACGCAGTATTTT. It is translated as CASSSPVAGIVGKDTQYF.